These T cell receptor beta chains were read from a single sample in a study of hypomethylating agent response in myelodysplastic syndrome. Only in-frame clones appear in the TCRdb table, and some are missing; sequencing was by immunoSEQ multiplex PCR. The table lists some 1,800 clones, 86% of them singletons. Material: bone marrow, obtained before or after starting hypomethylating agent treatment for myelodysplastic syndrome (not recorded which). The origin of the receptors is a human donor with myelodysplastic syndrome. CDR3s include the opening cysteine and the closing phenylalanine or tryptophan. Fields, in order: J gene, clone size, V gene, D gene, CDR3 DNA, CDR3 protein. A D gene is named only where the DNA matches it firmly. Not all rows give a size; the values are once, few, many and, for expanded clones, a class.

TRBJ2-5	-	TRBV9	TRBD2	TGTGCCAGCAGCGTAGGGGGGGGAGCTGTCGCAGGGACCCAGTACTTC	CASSVGGGAVAGTQYF
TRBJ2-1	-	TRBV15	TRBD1	TGTGCCACCAGCAAAGACCAGGGGGTCTATGAGCAGTTCTTC	CATSKDQGVYEQFF
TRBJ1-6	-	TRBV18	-	TGTGCCAGCTCACCACTAGGTTCAGGTGATTCACCCCTCCACTTT	CASSPLGSGDSPLHF
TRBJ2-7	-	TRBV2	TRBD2	TGTGCCAGCCGTACGACTAGCGGGAGGGTCTCCTACGAGCAGTACTTC	CASRTTSGRVSYEQYF
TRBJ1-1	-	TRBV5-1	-	TGCGCCAGCAGCGTTACAGTGGGGACTGAAGCTTTCTTT	CASSVTVGTEAFF
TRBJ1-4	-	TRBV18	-	TGTGCCAGCTCACCAGGGGTTCGGGAAAAACTGTTTTTT	CASSPGVREKLFF
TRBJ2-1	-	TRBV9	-	TGTGCCAGCAGCGTAGGGACTAATTACAATGAGCAGTTCTTC	CASSVGTNYNEQFF
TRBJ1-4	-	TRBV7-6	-	TGTGCCAGCAGTTCCGGGACAAGAAATGAAAAACTGTTTTTT	CASSSGTRNEKLFF
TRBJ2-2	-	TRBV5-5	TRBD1	TGTGCCAGCAGCCTTCGGGGGACAGGGGGAACCGGGGAGCTGTTTTTT	CASSLRGTGGTGELFF
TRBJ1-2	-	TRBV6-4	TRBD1	TGTGCCAGCAGTGACACCCAAAAGACAGGGTCGGGCTATGGCTACACCTTC	CASSDTQKTGSGYGYTF
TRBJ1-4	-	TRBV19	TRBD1	TGTGCCACTAACGTTCCGGGACAGGGTAATGAAAAACTGTTTTTT	CATNVPGQGNEKLFF
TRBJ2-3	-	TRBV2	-	TGTGCCAGCAGACAGAGCACAGATACGCAGTATTTT	CASRQSTDTQYF
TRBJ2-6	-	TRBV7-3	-	TGTGCCAGCAGCTTGTGGGGCTCTGGGGCCAACGTCCTGACTTTC	CASSLWGSGANVLTF
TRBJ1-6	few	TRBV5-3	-	TGTGCCAGAAGCTTTCGCAAGCCCAATTCACCCCTCCACTTT	CARSFRKPNSPLHF
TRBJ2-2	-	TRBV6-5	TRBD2	TGTGCCTCCCGACTAGCGGAGGTCACCGGGGAGCTGTTTTTT	CASRLAEVTGELFF
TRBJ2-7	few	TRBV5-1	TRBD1	TGCGCCAGCAGCCTAACCGGGACAGGGTTCTACGAGCAGTACTTC	CASSLTGTGFYEQYF
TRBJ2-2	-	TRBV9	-	TGTGCCAGCAGCGCGACATCTCACGGGGAGCTGTTTTTT	CASSATSHGELFF
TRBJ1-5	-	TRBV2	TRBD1	TGTGCCAGCAGTGAATCACTAACCACCGGGACAGGGGCTCAGCCCCAGCATTTT	CASSESLTTGTGAQPQHF
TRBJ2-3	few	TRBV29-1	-	TGCAGCGTTGTGGGGCGGGGAGATACGCAGTATTTT	CSVVGRGDTQYF
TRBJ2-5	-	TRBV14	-	TGTGCCAGCAGCCAAGATTCTCTCGGGACCCAGTACTTC	CASSQDSLGTQYF
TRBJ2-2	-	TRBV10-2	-	TGCGCCAGCAGTCCCGACCCTAGCGCCGGGGAGCTGTTTTTT	CASSPDPSAGELFF
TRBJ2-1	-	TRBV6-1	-	TGTGCCAGCAGCTCATTCGGACAGCCTGACAATGAGCAGTTCTTC	CASSSFGQPDNEQFF
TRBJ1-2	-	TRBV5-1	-	TGCGCCAGCAGCTTGGCGGGACAAAGGTGGAGCTACACCTTC	CASSLAGQRWSYTF
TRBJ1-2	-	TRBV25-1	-	TGTGCCAGCAGTGATTGGGGTGCTAACTATGGCTACACCTTC	CASSDWGANYGYTF
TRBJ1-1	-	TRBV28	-	TGTGCCAGCAGTTTATGGAGTGATCGGGCGGACACTGAAGCTTTCTTT	CASSLWSDRADTEAFF
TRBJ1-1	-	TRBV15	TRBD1	TGTGCCACCAGCCAGACAGGGAGTAGGGCTGAAGCTTTCTTT	CATSQTGSRAEAFF
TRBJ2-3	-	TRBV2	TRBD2	TGTGCCAGCAGAGCCGGGACTAGCCCCGGAGATACGCAGTATTTT	CASRAGTSPGDTQYF
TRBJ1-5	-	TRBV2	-	TGTGCCAGCAGTGAATTCCCCGGGTTAGGCAGCAATCAGCCCCAGCATTTT	CASSEFPGLGSNQPQHF
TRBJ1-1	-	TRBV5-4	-	TGTGCCAGCAGCGGGGGGACATCCATGAACACTGAAGCTTTCTTT	CASSGGTSMNTEAFF
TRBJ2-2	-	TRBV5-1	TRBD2	TGCGCCAGCAGCTTGGGGGCTCGGGGGGCCGGGGAGCTGTTTTTT	CASSLGARGAGELFF
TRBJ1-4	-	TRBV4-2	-	TGTGCCAGCAGCCAAGGAGATCGGGAGGGTGAAAAACTGTTTTTT	CASSQGDREGEKLFF
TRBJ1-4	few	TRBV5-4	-	TGTGCCAGCAGCTTGGGGGCTGCCAAGGCGAGGGAAAAACTGTTTTTT	CASSLGAAKAREKLFF
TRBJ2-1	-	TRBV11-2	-	TGTGCCAGCAGCTTAGAACAGGTGGCCTACAATGAGCAGTTCTTC	CASSLEQVAYNEQFF
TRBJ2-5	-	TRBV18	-	TGTGCCAGCTCACCGGATCTTAGCGGGACCCAGTACTTC	CASSPDLSGTQYF
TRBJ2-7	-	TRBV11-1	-	TGTGCCAGCAGCACCGATAGCGAAACGTACTACGAGCAGTACTTC	CASSTDSETYYEQYF
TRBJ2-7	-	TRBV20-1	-	TGCAGTGCTAGAGTTAGTTACGAGCAGTACTTC	CSARVSYEQYF
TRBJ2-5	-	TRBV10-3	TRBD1	TGTGCCACACAGGGGGTCGGGGAGACCCAGTACTTC	CATQGVGETQYF
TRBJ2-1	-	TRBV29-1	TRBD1	TGCAGCCCAGGGAACTCAGGGGGTGAGCAGTTCTTC	CSPGNSGGEQFF
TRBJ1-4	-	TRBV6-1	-	TGTGCCAGCAGTGAAGCATCGATGACGCGGGAACGGGAAAAACTGTTTTTT	CASSEASMTREREKLFF
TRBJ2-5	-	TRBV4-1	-	TGCGCCAGCAGCCAAGATGGGGGTGGGACCCAGTACTTC	CASSQDGGGTQYF
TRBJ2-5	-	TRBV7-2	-	TGTGCCAGCAGCTGGGGGAGTGGGGGAGAGACCCAGTACTTC	CASSWGSGGETQYF
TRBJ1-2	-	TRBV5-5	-	TGTGCCAGCAGCTTGGCAGGACAACCTAACTATGGCTACACCTTC	CASSLAGQPNYGYTF
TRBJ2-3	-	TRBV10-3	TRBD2	TGTGCCATCAGTGAGACCGGGACTAGTTTCGTTCATACGCAGTATTTT	CAISETGTSFVHTQYF
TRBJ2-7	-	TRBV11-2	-	TGTGCCAGCAGCCGGGGGAAGTCCGCCTACGAGCAGTACTTC	CASSRGKSAYEQYF
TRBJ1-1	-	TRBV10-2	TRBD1	TGCGCCAGCAGAAGCTGGGACAGCGAAAACACTGAAGCTTTCTTT	CASRSWDSENTEAFF
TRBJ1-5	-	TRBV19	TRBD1	TGTGCCAGTAGTGTCGACAGGGGGCCAGGGGCCCAGCATTTT	CASSVDRGPGAQHF
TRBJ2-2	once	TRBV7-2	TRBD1	TGTGCCAGCAGCTTTGACAGGGGCCCAAGGGAGCTGTTTTTT	CASSFDRGPRELFF
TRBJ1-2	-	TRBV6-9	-	TGTGCCACCGAAGACGGAGGGCAGGGCTACACCTTC	CATEDGGQGYTF
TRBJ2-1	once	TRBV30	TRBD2	TGTGCCTGGGCCATCAACAGCGGGGCCAACAATGAGCAGTTCTTC	CAWAINSGANNEQFF
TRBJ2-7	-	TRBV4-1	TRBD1	TGCGCCAGCAGCCAACGACAGGGGGAAGGCGAGCAGTACTTC	CASSQRQGEGEQYF
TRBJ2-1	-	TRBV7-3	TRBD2	TGTGCCAGCAGCCCCGGGACTAGCAATGAGCAGTTCTTC	CASSPGTSNEQFF
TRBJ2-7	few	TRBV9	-	TGTGCCAGCAGCGTAGACGGGCAGAGCTCCTACGAGCAGTACTTC	CASSVDGQSSYEQYF
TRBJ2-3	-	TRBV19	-	TGTGCCAGTGGAGGGCCAGATACGCAGTATTTT	CASGGPDTQYF
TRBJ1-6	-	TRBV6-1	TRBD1	TGTGCCAGCAGTGAACAGGGGGCTAGCGATTCACCCCTCCACTTT	CASSEQGASDSPLHF
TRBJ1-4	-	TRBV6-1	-	TGTGCCAGCAGTGATTCTCGTTTTGCGGGAGGTGAAAAACTGTTTTTT	CASSDSRFAGGEKLFF
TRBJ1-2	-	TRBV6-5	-	TGTGCCACCGAAGACGGAGGGCAGGGCTACACCTTC	CATEDGGQGYTF
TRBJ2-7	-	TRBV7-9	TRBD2	TGTGCCAGCAGCCCACTCGGTAGCGGGAGAGACTACGAGCAGTACTTC	CASSPLGSGRDYEQYF
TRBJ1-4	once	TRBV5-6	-	TGTGCCAGCAGCTTGGGTCAGGGGAGGCAGGAAAAACTGTTTTTT	CASSLGQGRQEKLFF